One sample yielded the 2 T cell receptor beta chains listed below, sequenced in a study of blood T cell repertoires in COVID-19. The repertoire was sequenced with immunoSEQ multiplex PCR; TCRdb's copy has only in-frame clones and lacks some. This table has roughly 250,000 clones, more than 75% appearing once. Material for sequencing was PBMCs or T cells enriched from blood (not recorded which). All receptors come from a woman aged 40 to 49 with acute COVID-19.

The chain has TRBV15 and TRBJ2-5; 9 bases match TRBD2. After removal of 3 bases from V and 5 bases from J, the junction contained 4 bases not matched to a gene. The CDR3 sequence is 14 residues long. CDR1 and CDR2 from the germline V gene are LNHNV and YYDKDF (reference sequence). CDR3 DNA sequence: TGTGCCACCAGCAGGGAGGGACTAGCCGAGACCCAGTACTTC. This encodes CATSREGLAETQYF.

The chain uses TRBV19 and TRBJ1-2; tentative D call: TRBD1 (6 bases). This CDR3 is 16 amino acids long. The V gene lost 2 bases and the J gene lost 3 bases, with 16 bases spanning the gap. Germline V gene lookup returns CDR1 LNHDA and CDR2 SQIVND (reference sequence). The CDR3 region is CASSILSQGSDYGYTF. The CDR3 DNA sequence: TGTGCCAGTAGTATACTTTCTCAGGGGTCGGACTATGGCTACACCTTC.